This T cell receptor beta chain was documented in a study of T cells after yellow fever vaccination. Universal primer sites and UMIs were introduced during 5'RACE template-switching synthesis of TCR cDNA. From the 5' RACE reads, TCRdb called clonotypes with MiXCR, one entry per CDR3 protein. This sample has some 500,000 distinct CDR3 sequences, with approximately 13% found just once. Remarks on this clonotype: Its antigen is as yet unknown.

Study conclusions and caveats: Though it reached lower strength, the secondary response hit its peak faster, day 5 versus 15. Abundant bulk-population clonotypes could contaminate the FACS-sorted repertoires. Primary-vaccination clones mostly resurfaced post-booster (around 96% CD4, around 88% CD8).

The clonotype comes from a man aged 25-45 years who received the YFV17D yellow fever vaccine. Source: PBMCs, taken on the day of the yellow fever booster vaccination.

Written as DNA, the CDR3 is TGTGCCAGCAGACCCCCGGGACAGGGTTCCTACGAGCAGTACTTC. Residues: CASRPPGQGSYEQYF. The chain combines TRBV6-2 or TRBV6-3 with TRBJ2-7; 9 bases fit TRBD1. The CDR3 sequence is 15 residues long. V lost 6 bases and J lost 1; bases outside the gene matches: 7. CDR1 and CDR2 from the germline V gene are MNHEY and SVGEGT.